This T cell receptor beta chain stems from a study of shared clonotypes between healthy human individuals. Background on the study: Ranging from 18 to 49 in age, donors were two women and a few men. Findings and limits, study-wide: The sampled material consisted only of blood, and tissue repertoires are likely to differ. Depth of sequencing was expected to influence donor clonotype sharing.

The naive CD8 population came from CD45RO-negative cells selected for CCR7, without terminally differentiated effector memory CD45RA+ cells. Donors were healthy HIV-negative adults without recent acute infections or vaccinations. Remarks on this clone: Its antigen is unidentified.

Clones were sequenced by immunoSEQ multiplex PCR, and TCRdb holds only the in-frame ones, with some missing. The sample has about 2,100,000 clones, 93% seen once. Germline loops: CDR1 LNHDA, CDR2 SQIVND (reference sequence). The CDR3 contains 14 residues. Trimming removed 11 bases at V and 1 base at J, with 17 bases between. What was sequenced was naive CD8+ T cells from PBMCs. The chain combines TRBV19 with TRBJ1-2; tentatively, D is TRBD1 (6 bases). The sequence was collected from a man aged 18 to 35 in good health. Some clones in this sample may be carry-over from other donors' samples. The CDR3 bases are TGTGCCGCACGTGGGGGCGAGATTAACTATGGCTACACCTTC. Translated, it gives CAARGGEINYGYTF. Variable domain in full (rest from reference TRBV19 and TRBJ1-2): DGGITQSPKYLFRKEGQNVTLSCEQNLNHDAMYWYRQDPGQGLRLIYYSQIVNDFQKGDIAEGYSVSREKKESFPLTVTSAQKNPTAFYLCAARGGEINYGYTFGSGTRLTVV.